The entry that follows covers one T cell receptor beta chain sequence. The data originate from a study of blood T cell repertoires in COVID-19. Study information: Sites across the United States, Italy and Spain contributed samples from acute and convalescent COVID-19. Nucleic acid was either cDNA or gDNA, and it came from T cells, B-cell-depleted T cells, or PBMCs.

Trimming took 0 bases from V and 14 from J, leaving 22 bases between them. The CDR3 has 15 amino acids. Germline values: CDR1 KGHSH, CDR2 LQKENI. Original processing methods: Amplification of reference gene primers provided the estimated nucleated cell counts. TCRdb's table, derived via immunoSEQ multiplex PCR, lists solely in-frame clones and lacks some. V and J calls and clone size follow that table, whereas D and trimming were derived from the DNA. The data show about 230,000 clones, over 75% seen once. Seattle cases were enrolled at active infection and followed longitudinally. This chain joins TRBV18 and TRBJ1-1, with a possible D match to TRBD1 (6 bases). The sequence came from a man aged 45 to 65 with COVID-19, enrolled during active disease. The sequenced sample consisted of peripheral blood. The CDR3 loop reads CASSPPLGAGGVRFF. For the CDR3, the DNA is TGTGCCAGCTCACCACCCCTGGGGGCGGGGGGAGTTCGATTCTTT.